The 29 T cell receptor beta chains below come from one sample, sequenced in a study of T cell clones after liver transplantation. Using immunoSEQ multiplex PCR, the repertoire was profiled, and TCRdb retains in-frame clones only, with some absent. This table has 72,000 or so clones, roughly 85% appearing once. Specimen: CD4+ T cells from blood, collected at the 22-month timepoint. The origin of the receptors is a human patient who received a liver transplant. Some T cells may possibly be graft donor cells.

The chain has TRBV12-5 and TRBJ1-3, with D possibly being TRBD1 (5 bases). Germline-derived CDR1 and CDR2 are LGHNT and FRNRAP. CDR3 length: 15 amino acids. V lost 3 bases to trimming and J lost 6 bases, with 15 bases between them. In DNA form, the CDR3 reads TGTGCTAGTGGTTTAAGGGTGGGGGTACAAAACACCATATATTTT. This gives the protein CASGLRVGVQNTIYF.

The CDR3 loop is CASGGDLSYNEQFF. The CDR3 nucleotides read TGTGCCTCTGGGGGGGACCTCTCCTACAATGAGCAGTTCTTC. The gene calls are TRBV30 and TRBJ2-1, with 7 positions matching TRBD2. CDR3 length: 14 amino acids. With 7 bases clipped from V and 0 bases from J, the junction kept 6 bases outside the gene matches. Germline-derived CDR1 and CDR2 are GTSNPN and SVGIG (reference sequence).

The rearrangement links TRBV4-2 to TRBJ2-2, with 9 bases lining up with TRBD1. The CDR3 loop spans 15 amino acids. Germline V gene lookup returns CDR1 LGHNA and CDR2 YNFKEQ. Unmatched junction bases numbered 4, after V lost 4 bases and J lost 4 bases. In nucleotides, the CDR3 is TGTGCCAGCAGCCTTTGGGACAGGGCCACCGGGGAGCTGTTTTTT. It yields the protein CASSLWDRATGELFF.

This clone was counted once. The rearrangement joins TRBV5-4 to TRBJ2-7; the match to TRBD2 covers 9 bases. The junction had 12 bases not matched to a gene; V was cut back by 3 bases and J by 5 bases. Germline values: CDR1 SGHNT, CDR2 YYREEE (reference sequence). The CDR3 totals 16 residues. The CDR3 region is CASSYGTSPGRDEQYF. The CDR3 coding sequence is TGTGCCAGCAGCTACGGGACTAGCCCGGGGAGGGACGAGCAGTACTTC.

This clone has more than one count but fewer than ten. Other DNA sequences of this sample code for an identical CDR3. The CDR3 DNA reads as TGTGCCAGCAGTGAGGTAGCGGGAGGGCCTGGGCAGTTCTTC. Translating it yields CASSEVAGGPGQFF. The chain has TRBV2 and TRBJ2-1; 11 bases are shared with TRBD2. The CDR3 totals 14 residues. The J segment lost 12 bases and the V segment lost 3 bases, leaving 7 bases of the junction unmatched. The germline gives CDR1 SNHLY, CDR2 FYNNEI.

The J gene is TRBJ2-7, the V gene TRBV18, with D hard to call. Trimming took 3 bases from V and 3 from J, leaving 18 bases between them. Germline lookup yields CDR1 KGHSH and CDR2 LQKENI. The CDR3 sequence is 16 residues long. In DNA form, the CDR3 reads TGTGCCAGCTCACCTTTCGACCTCGGGTCAGGCTACGAGCAGTACTTC. This gives the protein CASSPFDLGSGYEQYF.

The rearrangement links TRBV5-1 to TRBJ2-1, with D maybe TRBD1 (6 bases). Trimming stripped 0 bases from V and 4 bases from J, with 14 bases between. The CDR3 covers 16 residues. Germline V gene sequence: CDR1 SGHRS, CDR2 YFSETQ. The chain's CDR3 is CASSLGQAGLYNEQFF. CDR3 DNA sequence: TGCGCCAGCAGCTTGGGACAGGCGGGTCTTTACAATGAGCAGTTCTTC.

J is TRBJ1-2 and V is TRBV28, with D possibly TRBD1 on 6 matching bases. CDR3 length: 12 amino acids. Germline-derived CDR1 and CDR2 are MDHEN and SYDVKM. V shed 6 bases and J shed 4 bases, with 9 bases lying between them. The CDR3 loop reads CASREGGYGYTF. In DNA form, the CDR3 reads TGTGCCAGCAGGGAGGGGGGCTATGGCTACACCTTC.

V gene TRBV6-6 combines with J gene TRBJ2-2, with D uncertain. The CDR3 totals 12 residues. Germline lookup yields CDR1 MNHNY and CDR2 SVGAGI (reference sequence). V dropped 0 bases and J dropped 5 bases, with 1 base sitting between them. For the CDR3, the DNA is TGTGCCAGCAGTTACTCGACCGGGGAGCTGTTTTTT. Protein: CASSYSTGELFF.

V and J are TRBV6-6 and TRBJ1-2, with TRBD1 matching over 7 bases. V lost 7 bases to trimming and J lost 3 bases; unmatched junction nucleotides: 8. Germline V lookup: CDR1 MNHNY, CDR2 SVGAGI (reference sequence). The CDR3 is 14 amino acids. The CDR3 nucleotides read TGTGCCAGCACTCTTATTGACAGGGACTATGGCTACACCTTC. Amino acids: CASTLIDRDYGYTF.

This clone was observed a single time. The chain carries TRBV19 and TRBJ1-4, with no clear D. The length of the CDR3 is 15 residues. Germline V gene lookup returns CDR1 LNHDA and CDR2 SQIVND (reference sequence). Trimming took off 6 bases at V and 8 bases at J, with 19 bases between the two ends. The CDR3 DNA reads as TGTGCCAGTAGGATGCGGTCTCTCACTGGGGAAAAACTGTTTTTT. Its translation: CASRMRSLTGEKLFF.

This clone appeared once. This chain uses TRBV21-1 with TRBJ1-3. TRBV21-1 is reported as a pseudogene. The CDR3 length is 12 residues. CDR3 nucleotide sequence: TGTGCCAGCAGCAAAGAAAGCGAGCCCATATATTTT. As protein: CASSKESEPIYF.

This chain connects TRBV5-6 to TRBJ1-5; 7 bases are shared with TRBD1. The CDR3 contains 14 residues. Trimming at V came to 1 base and at J to 5 bases, leaving 3 bases not matched to a gene. The V gene's germline CDR1 is SGHDT and CDR2 YYEEEE. The CDR3 spells CASSLHRGYQPQHF. DNA for the CDR3: TGTGCCAGCAGCTTGCACAGGGGATATCAGCCCCAGCATTTT. Complete variable domain (other parts from reference TRBV5-6 and TRBJ1-5): DAGVTQSPTHLIKTRGQQVTLRCSPKSGHDTVSWYQQALGQGPQFIFQYYEEEERQRGNFPDRFSGHQFPNYSSELNVNALLLGDSALYLCASSLHRGYQPQHFGDGTRLSIL.

In its sample, this clone was seen once. The chain carries TRBV30 and TRBJ2-7; either TRBD1 or TRBD2 may supply D (5 bases each). CDR3 size: 13 residues. The germline V gene has CDR1 GTSNPN and CDR2 SVGIG (reference sequence). The ends were cut back, 4 bases at V and 5 bases at J, with 15 bases in the middle. DNA of the CDR3: TGTGCCTGGAAGACCCCGGGACGGGACGAGCAGTACTTC. Translating gives CAWKTPGRDEQYF. The whole variable domain, remainder taken from reference TRBV30 and TRBJ2-7, is SQTIHQWPATLVQPVGSPLSLECTVEGTSNPNLYWYRQAAGRGLQLLFYSVGIGQISSEVPQNLSASRPQDRQFILSSKKLLLSDSGFYLCAWKTPGRDEQYFGPGTRLTVT.

The chain uses TRBV10-3 and TRBJ2-7; TRBD1 aligns across 9 bases. The V and J ends lost 10 bases and 5 bases, in that order; junction bases with no gene match: 6. This CDR3 is built from 12 residues. Germline V gene data show CDR1 as ENHRY and CDR2 as SYGVKD. In DNA, the CDR3 is TGTGCCACCAGGACAGGGGCCGACGAGCAGTACTTC. Translation: CATRTGADEQYF.

The chain has TRBV7-2 and TRBJ2-5; the D is unclear. V lost 2 bases, J lost 4 bases, and 11 bases lay in between. Per the germline V gene, CDR1 is SGHTA and CDR2 is FQGNSA. This CDR3 comprises 14 residues. CDR3 amino acids: CASSLPLVGETQYF. The CDR3 nucleotides are TGTGCCAGCAGCTTACCGTTAGTCGGAGAGACCCAGTACTTC.

The V call is TRBV25-1, the J call TRBJ2-5; TRBD2 matches 16 bases. The CDR3 loop spans 16 amino acids. The ends lost 6 bases at V and 5 bases at J; junction bases unmatched: 6. CDR1 is MGHDK, CDR2 SYGVNS, per germline. CDR3 in DNA: TGTGCCAGCAGCGGGACTAGCGGGAGGGCCTGGGAGACCCAGTACTTC. Its protein is CASSGTSGRAWETQYF.

DNA of the CDR3: TGTGCCAGCAGCTGGGACTTTAGCACAGATACGCAGTATTTT. It yields the protein CASSWDFSTDTQYF. The genes are TRBV11-3 and TRBJ2-3, with a tentative D call TRBD2 (6 bases). CDR1 and CDR2 (germline): SGHNT, YENEEA. V was trimmed by 4 bases and J by 0 bases, leaving 8 bases between them. CDR3 length: 14 amino acids.

This sequence joins TRBV4-1 and TRBJ1-4; no clear D gene. V dropped 4 bases and J dropped 8 bases, with 14 bases sitting between them. The CDR3 consists of 14 residues. Germline V CDR1 and CDR2: MGHRA, YSYEKL. CDR3: CASSLSRVQEKLFF. CDR3 bases: TGCGCCAGCAGCCTATCCCGGGTCCAGGAAAAACTGTTTTTT.

This chain links TRBV27 with TRBJ2-4; 7 bases line up with TRBD1. The V gene's germline CDR1 is MNHEY and CDR2 SMNVEV (reference sequence). The ends lost 8 bases at V and 3 bases at J; junction bases unmatched: 7. The CDR3 runs to 14 residues. The CDR3 nucleotides read TGTGCCAGCGGAGACAGGGAATACAAAAACATTCAGTACTTC. Translated: CASGDREYKNIQYF.

The rearrangement joins TRBV27 to TRBJ2-7; a weak D match, TRBD1 (6 bases). Germline V gene lookup returns CDR1 MNHEY and CDR2 SMNVEV (reference sequence). The length of the CDR3 is 14 residues. V lost 6 bases, J lost 4 bases, and 16 bases lay in between. The DNA for the CDR3 is TGTGCCAGCAGACAAGCAGGGGCCGGGTACGAGCAGTACTTC. As protein: CASRQAGAGYEQYF.

The chain uses TRBV28 and TRBJ2-1; TRBD1 is a possible D gene (6 bases). Germline V gene sequence: CDR1 MDHEN, CDR2 SYDVKM. The CDR3 runs to 16 residues. V was clipped by 5 bases and J by 4 bases, with 18 bases between them. This CDR3 is CASSPLTGWSYNEQFF. In nucleotides, the CDR3 is TGTGCCAGCAGTCCTCTGACAGGTTGGTCATACAATGAGCAGTTCTTC.

This clone was detected ten times or more. The gene calls are TRBV27 and TRBJ1-5; TRBD1 might be the D (6 bases). The V end was cut by 3 bases, the J end by 2 bases, with 11 bases between. The CDR3 is made up of 15 amino acids. Germline CDR1 reads MNHEY; CDR2 reads SMNVEV (reference sequence). This chain's CDR3 is CASSFGGGRNQPQHF. In nucleotides, the CDR3 is TGTGCCAGCAGTTTTGGCGGGGGCCGCAATCAGCCCCAGCATTTT.

The V and J genes are TRBV5-1 and TRBJ2-1; tentatively, D is TRBD1 or TRBD2 (5 bases each). V was clipped by 4 bases and J by 8 bases, with 16 bases between them. CDR1 and CDR2 from the germline V gene are SGHRS and YFSETQ. The CDR3 is 14 residues long. In DNA, the CDR3 is TGCGCCAGCAGCCTGAGCCCTAGGGACGATGAGCAGTTCTTC. Amino acid sequence: CASSLSPRDDEQFF.

This sequence joins TRBV7-2 and TRBJ1-1; 8 positions match TRBD1. Per germline, CDR1 SGHTA and CDR2 FQGNSA. Unmatched junction bases numbered 1, after V lost 1 base and J lost 0 bases. This CDR3 comprises 15 residues. The CDR3 sequence is CASSLGQGLNTEAFF. Here the CDR3 DNA reads TGTGCCAGCAGCTTAGGACAGGGGTTGAACACTGAAGCTTTCTTT.

This clone was counted once. V and J are TRBV7-2 and TRBJ2-7; tentative D call: TRBD1 (6 bases). V was shortened by 5 bases and J by 5 bases, with 16 bases between the two germline ends. From germline, CDR1 is SGHTA and CDR2 FQGNSA. This CDR3 has 14 residues. CDR3 region: CASSLPGRGHEQYF. The CDR3 nucleotides read TGTGCCAGCAGCCTCCCGGGCAGGGGTCACGAGCAGTACTTC. Variable domain in full (rest from reference TRBV7-2 and TRBJ2-7): GAGVSQSPSNKVTEKGKDVELRCDPISGHTALYWYRQSLGQGLEFLIYFQGNSAPDKSGLPSDRFSAERTGGSVSTLTIQRTQQEDSAVYLCASSLPGRGHEQYFGPGTRLTVT.

This sequence joins TRBV11-2 and TRBJ1-3; unclear D gene. The CDR3 runs to 15 residues. The V and J ends lost 5 bases and 4 bases respectively, with 15 bases between them. In germline, CDR1 is SGHAT, CDR2 FQNNGV. The CDR3 DNA is TGTGCCAGCAGCCCCCGCGGCAGTCCGGGAAACACCATATATTTT. It specifies CASSPRGSPGNTIYF. Full variable domain (rest looked up from reference TRBV11-2 and TRBJ1-3): EAGVAQSPRYKIIEKRQSVAFWCNPISGHATLYWYQQILGQGPKLLIQFQNNGVVDDSQLPKDRFSAERLKGVDSTLKIQPAKLEDSAVYLCASSPRGSPGNTIYFGEGSWLTVV.

This clone occurred once. The CDR3 region is CASSLNAKSSYNEQFF. The CDR3 nucleotides read TGTGCCAGCAGCTTAAACGCGAAGAGCTCCTACAATGAGCAGTTCTTC. This chain links TRBV11-3 with TRBJ2-1; D call uncertain. The CDR3 is made up of 16 amino acids. Germline CDR1 reads SGHNT; CDR2 reads YENEEA. V dropped 2 bases and J dropped 0 bases, with 11 bases sitting between them.

The V call is TRBV9, the J call TRBJ2-3; D gene unclear. The CDR3 extends over 14 amino acids. In germline, CDR1 is SGDLS, CDR2 YYNGEE. V was shortened by 1 base and J by 2 bases, with 8 bases between the two germline ends. The CDR3 nucleotides are TGTGCCAGCAGCGTATCTATCCCCACAGATACGCAGTATTTT. Translation gives CASSVSIPTDTQYF. Full variable domain (rest looked up from reference TRBV9 and TRBJ2-3): DSGVTQTPKHLITATGQRVTLRCSPRSGDLSVYWYQQSLDQGLQFLIQYYNGEERAKGNILERFSAQQFPDLHSELNLSSLELGDSALYFCASSVSIPTDTQYFGPGTRLTVL.